This T cell receptor (beta chain) was identified during a study of cytomegalovirus exposure and HLA in healthy donors. About the study: The roughly 120 validation repertoires were reported in a later analysis to have been generated on the same platform as the approximately 600 first-cohort repertoires.

A remark on this clone: Its matching antigen is unknown.

Data came from immunoSEQ multiplex PCR; TCRdb stores just in-frame clones and leaves some out. This sample yields more than 250,000 clones, of which approximately 86% are seen a single time; approximately 1.1% belongs to the top ten. Study results and caveats: Rarity held for most TCR sequences, but there were some public TCRs that occurred in many donors.

Germline loops: CDR1 SGHVS, CDR2 FQNEAQ. This CDR3 is built from 15 residues. Trimming stripped 1 base from V and 5 bases from J, with 14 bases between. The rearrangement uses TRBV7-8 and TRBJ2-5; maybe TRBD2 (6 bases). The origin of this receptor is a woman younger than 45 in good health and CMV-seropositive. Sequencing used PBMCs. Here the CDR3 reads CASSLEDGGGETQYF. The CDR3 region has the DNA TGTGCCAGCAGCTTAGAGGACGGTGGGGGGGAGACCCAGTACTTC.